The 13 T cell receptor beta chains reported below all come from one sample, sequenced in a study of immune evolution from preneoplasia to lung adenocarcinoma. Method: immunoSEQ multiplex PCR; TCRdb's copy keeps in-frame clones and lacks some. This repertoire shows fewer than 50,000 clones, around 85% found once; its top ten account for about 4.4%. The sample taken for sequencing was FFPE invasive lung adenocarcinoma tissue. These receptor sequences come from a person aged 55 to 69 with lung adenocarcinoma.

The chain couples TRBV29-1 to TRBJ1-5, with unresolved D. The length of the CDR3 is 16 residues. V lost 4 bases and J 1 base, leaving 17 bases between the germline ends. The germline V gene has CDR1 SQVTM and CDR2 ANQGSEA. CDR3 residues: CSVGVGPPGSNQPQHF. The CDR3 bases are TGCAGCGTTGGTGTGGGTCCTCCGGGCAGCAATCAGCCCCAGCATTTT.

The rearrangement uses TRBV7-8 and TRBJ1-5, with 11 bases fitting TRBD1. CDR3 length: 14 amino acids. After removal of 5 bases from V and 11 bases from J, the junction contained 8 bases not matched to a gene. Germline V gene data show CDR1 as SGHVS and CDR2 as FQNEAQ. The CDR3 reads CASSLGQGAQAQHF. The CDR3 nucleotides are TGTGCCAGCAGCCTCGGACAGGGGGCCCAGGCCCAGCATTTT.

This sequence joins TRBV29-1 and TRBJ1-4; D ambiguous. Germline CDR1 is SQVTM and CDR2 is ANQGSEA. Trimming pared 5 bases from V and 10 bases from J, leaving 17 bases between. The CDR3 spans 13 residues. CDR3 in amino acids: CSVSNHGRPKLFF. The CDR3 region has the DNA TGCAGCGTTTCAAACCATGGCCGGCCAAAACTGTTTTTT.

The V call is TRBV19, the J call TRBJ1-2, with TRBD1 identical over 9 bases. This CDR3 is built from 13 residues. The germline V gene encodes CDR1 LNHDA and CDR2 SQIVND (reference sequence). V shed 5 bases and J 4 bases; nucleotides not matched to a gene: 2. CDR3 loop: CASSRTGVYGYTF. CDR3 nucleotides: TGTGCCAGTAGTCGGACAGGGGTCTATGGCTACACCTTC.

The sample holds a few counts of this clone. The rearrangement links TRBV28 to TRBJ2-1; D not resolved. The ends were cut back, 0 bases at V and 5 bases at J, with 14 bases in the middle. This CDR3 spans 16 amino acids. Per germline, CDR1 MDHEN and CDR2 SYDVKM. The CDR3 DNA reads as TGTGCCAGCAGTTTATGGGCTGGAACCGAACACAATGAGCAGTTCTTC. Translating it yields CASSLWAGTEHNEQFF.

This clone was found a few times. This chain uses TRBV2 with TRBJ2-7; 7 positions match TRBD1. Germline values: CDR1 SNHLY, CDR2 FYNNEI. Trimming cost V 6 bases and J 7 bases; bases outside gene matches: 3. This CDR3 is built from 11 residues. CDR3 loop: CASRLQGEQYF. CDR3 sequence (DNA): TGTGCCAGCAGATTACAGGGGGAGCAGTACTTC.

The rearrangement links TRBV5-4 to TRBJ2-7, with TRBD2 matching over 8 bases. CDR1 is SGHNT and CDR2 is YYREEE in the germline V gene (reference sequence). The CDR3 spans 16 residues. The V and J ends lost 4 bases and 5 bases, in that order; junction bases with no gene match: 14. The CDR3 reads CASSPGGAGAGDEQYF. The CDR3 nucleotides are TGTGCCAGCAGCCCCGGGGGGGCGGGAGCGGGGGACGAGCAGTACTTC.

The V and J genes are TRBV19 and TRBJ2-7; TRBD1 aligns across 9 bases. The ends lost 7 bases at V and 5 bases at J; junction bases unmatched: 6. The CDR3 consists of 13 residues. The germline gives CDR1 LNHDA, CDR2 SQIVND (reference sequence). The CDR3 loop reads CASTPTGGNEQYF. CDR3 DNA sequence: TGTGCCAGTACCCCGACAGGGGGTAACGAGCAGTACTTC.

The chain couples TRBV11-3 to TRBJ2-5, with 7 bases lining up with TRBD2. The junction had 10 bases not matched to a gene; V was cut back by 1 base and J by 2 bases. Germline V gene sequence: CDR1 SGHNT, CDR2 YENEEA. This CDR3 region has 17 residues. The CDR3 region has the DNA TGTGCCAGCAGCTTAGGGACTAGTGCATTGACTCAAGAGACCCAGTACTTC. Translating it yields CASSLGTSALTQETQYF. Together with reference TRBV11-3 and TRBJ2-5, the CDR3 gives the full variable domain: EAGVVQSPRYKIIEKKQPVAFWCNPISGHNTLYWYLQNLGQGPELLIRYENEEAVDDSQLPKDRFSAERLKGVDSTLKIQPAELGDSAVYLCASSLGTSALTQETQYFGPGTRLLVL.

The CDR3 region is CASSHQSGGPYEQYF. The CDR3 region has the DNA TGCGCCAGCAGCCACCAGAGCGGGGGGCCGTACGAGCAGTACTTC. The rearrangement uses TRBV4-1 and TRBJ2-7; 9 positions match TRBD2. In germline, CDR1 is MGHRA, CDR2 YSYEKL. V gave up 3 bases and J gave up 4 bases; unmatched junction bases: 7. The CDR3 covers 15 residues.

The chain joins TRBV6-5 to TRBJ1-2; D is uncertain. The CDR3 runs to 13 residues. V was trimmed by 6 bases and J by 4 bases, leaving 12 bases between them. Germline values: CDR1 MNHEY, CDR2 SVGAGI. CDR3 in DNA: TGTGCCAGCAGCAAAGCCGGTGGCTATGGCTACACCTTC. This gives the protein CASSKAGGYGYTF.

This chain connects TRBV7-2 to TRBJ2-6; D tentatively reads TRBD1 or TRBD2 (5 bases each). Trimming took off 5 bases at V and 1 base at J, with 12 bases between the two ends. The CDR3 length is 16 residues. CDR1 and CDR2 from the germline V gene are SGHTA and FQGNSA. This CDR3 reads CASSRDPNSGANVLTF. The CDR3 coding sequence is TGTGCCAGCAGCAGGGACCCAAATTCTGGGGCCAACGTCCTGACTTTC.

V usage is TRBV4-2 and J usage is TRBJ2-2; D gene uncertain. Germline V gene lookup returns CDR1 LGHNA and CDR2 YNFKEQ. The CDR3 is made up of 13 amino acids. V lost 3 bases and J lost 1, with 3 bases in between. Here the CDR3 reads CASSQGNTGELFF. The CDR3 nucleotides read TGTGCCAGCAGCCAGGGGAACACCGGGGAGCTGTTTTTT.